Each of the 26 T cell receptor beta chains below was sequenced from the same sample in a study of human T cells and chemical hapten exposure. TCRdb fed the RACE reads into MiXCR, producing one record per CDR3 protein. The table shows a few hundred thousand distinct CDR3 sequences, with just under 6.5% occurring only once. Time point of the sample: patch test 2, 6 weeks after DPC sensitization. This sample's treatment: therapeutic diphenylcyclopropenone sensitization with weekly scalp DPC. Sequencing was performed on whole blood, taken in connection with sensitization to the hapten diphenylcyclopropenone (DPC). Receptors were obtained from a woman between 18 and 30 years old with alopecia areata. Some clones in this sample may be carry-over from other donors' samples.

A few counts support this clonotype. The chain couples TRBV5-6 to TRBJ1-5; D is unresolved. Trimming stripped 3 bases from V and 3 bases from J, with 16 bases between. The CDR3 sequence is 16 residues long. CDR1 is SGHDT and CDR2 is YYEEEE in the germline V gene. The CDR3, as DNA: TGTGCCAGCAGCTACATGACGGAAGAAGCCAATCAGCCCCAGCATTTT. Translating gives CASSYMTEEANQPQHF.

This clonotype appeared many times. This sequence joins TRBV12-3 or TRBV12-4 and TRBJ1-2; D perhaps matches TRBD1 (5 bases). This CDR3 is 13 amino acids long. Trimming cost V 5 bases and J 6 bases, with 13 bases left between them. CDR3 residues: CASSNRGTDGYTF. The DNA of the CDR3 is TGTGCCAGCAGTAACCGGGGGACGGATGGCTACACCTTC.

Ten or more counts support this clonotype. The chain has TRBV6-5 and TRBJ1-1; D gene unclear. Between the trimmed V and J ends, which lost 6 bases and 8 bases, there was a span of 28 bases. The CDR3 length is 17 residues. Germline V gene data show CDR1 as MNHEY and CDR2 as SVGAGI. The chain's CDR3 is CASRREGSGLTGLEAFF. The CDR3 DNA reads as TGTGCCAGCAGGCGGGAAGGGTCGGGTCTAACCGGGTTGGAAGCTTTCTTT.

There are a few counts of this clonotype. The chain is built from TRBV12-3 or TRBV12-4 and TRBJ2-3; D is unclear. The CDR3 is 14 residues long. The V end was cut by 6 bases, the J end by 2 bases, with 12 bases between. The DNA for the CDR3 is TGTGCCAGCAGCCGACTGGGTATCACAGATACGCAGTATTTT. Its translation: CASSRLGITDTQYF.

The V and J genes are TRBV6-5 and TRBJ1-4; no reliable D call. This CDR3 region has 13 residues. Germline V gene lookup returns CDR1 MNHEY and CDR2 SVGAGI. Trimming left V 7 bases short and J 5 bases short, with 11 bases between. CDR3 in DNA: TGTGCCAGCAACAGATACGGAAATGAAAAACTGTTTTTT. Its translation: CASNRYGNEKLFF.

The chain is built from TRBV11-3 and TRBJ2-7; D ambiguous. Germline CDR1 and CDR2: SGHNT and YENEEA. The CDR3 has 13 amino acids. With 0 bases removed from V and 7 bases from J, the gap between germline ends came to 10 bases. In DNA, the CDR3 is TGTGCCAGCAGCTTAGATCGTAAGGAAGAGCAGTACTTC. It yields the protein CASSLDRKEEQYF.

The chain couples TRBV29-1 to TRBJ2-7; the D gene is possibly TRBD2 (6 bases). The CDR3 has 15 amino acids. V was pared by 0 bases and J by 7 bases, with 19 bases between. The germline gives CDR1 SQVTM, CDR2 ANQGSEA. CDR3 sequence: CSVEDRNFGGYEQYF. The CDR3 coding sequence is TGCAGCGTTGAAGATCGGAACTTTGGGGGGTATGAGCAGTACTTC.

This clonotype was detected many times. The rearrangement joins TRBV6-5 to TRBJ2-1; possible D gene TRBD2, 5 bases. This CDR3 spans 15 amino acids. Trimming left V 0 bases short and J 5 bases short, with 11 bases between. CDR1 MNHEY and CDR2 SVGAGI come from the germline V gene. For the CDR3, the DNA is TGTGCCAGCAGTTACTCCAGCGGAACGGACAATGAGCAGTTCTTC. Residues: CASSYSSGTDNEQFF.

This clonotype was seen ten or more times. CDR3 sequence (DNA): TGTGCCAGCCGCGAAAACCTCGAGCCATTGGGAGCTTTCTTT. Translated, it gives CASRENLEPLGAFF. The J gene is TRBJ1-1, the V gene TRBV6-5, with D unclear. Germline V gene lookup returns CDR1 MNHEY and CDR2 SVGAGI. Trimming left V 8 bases short and J 10 bases short, with 23 bases between. The CDR3 has 14 amino acids.

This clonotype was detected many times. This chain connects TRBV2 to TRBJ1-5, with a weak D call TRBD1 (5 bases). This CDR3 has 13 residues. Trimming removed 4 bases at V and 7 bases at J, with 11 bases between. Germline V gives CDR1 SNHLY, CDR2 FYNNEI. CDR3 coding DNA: TGTGCCAGCAGTGCCGACCGACAGCAGCCCCAGCATTTT. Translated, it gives CASSADRQQPQHF.

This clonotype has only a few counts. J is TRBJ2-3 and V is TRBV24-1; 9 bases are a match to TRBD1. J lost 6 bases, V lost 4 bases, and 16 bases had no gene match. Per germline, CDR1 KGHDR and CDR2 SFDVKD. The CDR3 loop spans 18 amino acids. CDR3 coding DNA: TGTGCCACCAGTGACCGACCCCCCGGGACAGGGTCAAGGGATACGCAGTATTTT. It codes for CATSDRPPGTGSRDTQYF.

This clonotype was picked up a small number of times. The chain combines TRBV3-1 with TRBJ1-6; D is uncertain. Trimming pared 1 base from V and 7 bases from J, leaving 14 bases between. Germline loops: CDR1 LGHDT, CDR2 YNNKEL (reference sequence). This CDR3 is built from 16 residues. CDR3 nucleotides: TGTGCCAGCAGCCAAGTGGGGAGCGGATCGAATTCACCCCTCCACTTT. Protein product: CASSQVGSGSNSPLHF. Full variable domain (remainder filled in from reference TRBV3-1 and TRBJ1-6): DTAVSQTPKYLVTQMGNDKSIKCEQNLGHDTMYWYKQDSKKFLKIMFSYNNKELIINETVPNRFSPKSPDKAHLNLHINSLELGDSAVYFCASSQVGSGSNSPLHFGNGTRLTVT.

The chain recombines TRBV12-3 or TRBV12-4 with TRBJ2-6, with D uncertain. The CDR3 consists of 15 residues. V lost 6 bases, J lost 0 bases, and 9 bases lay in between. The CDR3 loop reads CASSEVNSGANVLTF. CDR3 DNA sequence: TGTGCCAGCAGCGAGGTCAACTCTGGGGCCAACGTCCTGACTTTC.

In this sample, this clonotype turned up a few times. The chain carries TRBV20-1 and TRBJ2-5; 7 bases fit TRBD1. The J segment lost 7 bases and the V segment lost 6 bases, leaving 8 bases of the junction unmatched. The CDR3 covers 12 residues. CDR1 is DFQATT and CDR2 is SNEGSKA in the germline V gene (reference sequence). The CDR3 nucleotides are TGCAGTGCCCCTGACAGGGAAGGGACCCAGTACTTC. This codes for CSAPDREGTQYF.

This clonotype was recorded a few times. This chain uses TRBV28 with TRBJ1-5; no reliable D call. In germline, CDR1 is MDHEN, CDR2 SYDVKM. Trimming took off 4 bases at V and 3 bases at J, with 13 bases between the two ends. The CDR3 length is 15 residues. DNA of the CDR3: TGTGCCAGCAGTTACCCGCGGGAGGTCAATCAGCCCCAGCATTTT. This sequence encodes CASSYPREVNQPQHF.

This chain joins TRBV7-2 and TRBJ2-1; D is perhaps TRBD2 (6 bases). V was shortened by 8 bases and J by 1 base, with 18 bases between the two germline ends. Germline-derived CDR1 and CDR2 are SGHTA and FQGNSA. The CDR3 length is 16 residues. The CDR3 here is CASSRGEGRSYNEQFF. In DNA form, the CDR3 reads TGTGCCAGCTCCCGGGGAGAGGGGAGGTCCTACAATGAGCAGTTCTTC.

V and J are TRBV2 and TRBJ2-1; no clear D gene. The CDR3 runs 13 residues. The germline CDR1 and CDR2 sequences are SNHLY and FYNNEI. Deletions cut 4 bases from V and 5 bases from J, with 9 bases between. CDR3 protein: CASSVLSDNEQFF. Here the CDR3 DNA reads TGTGCCAGCAGTGTTTTATCAGACAATGAGCAGTTCTTC.

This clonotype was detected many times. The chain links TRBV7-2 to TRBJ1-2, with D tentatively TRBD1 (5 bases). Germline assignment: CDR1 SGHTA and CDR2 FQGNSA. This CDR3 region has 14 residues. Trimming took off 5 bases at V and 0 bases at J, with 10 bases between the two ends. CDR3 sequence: CASSAGPANYGYTF. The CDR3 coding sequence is TGTGCCAGCAGCGCAGGGCCAGCTAACTATGGCTACACCTTC.

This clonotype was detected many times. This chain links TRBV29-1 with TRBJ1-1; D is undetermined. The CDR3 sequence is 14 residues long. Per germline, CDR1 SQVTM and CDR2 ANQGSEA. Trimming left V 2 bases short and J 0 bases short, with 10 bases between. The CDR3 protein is CSVELADMNTEAFF. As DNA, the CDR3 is TGCAGCGTTGAACTTGCCGATATGAACACTGAAGCTTTCTTT.

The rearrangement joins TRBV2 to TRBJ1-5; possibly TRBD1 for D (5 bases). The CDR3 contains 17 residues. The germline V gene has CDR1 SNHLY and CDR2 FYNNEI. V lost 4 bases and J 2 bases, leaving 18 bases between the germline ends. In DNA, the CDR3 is TGTGCCAGCAGTGGGGACGGAGGGTTATTTGGCAATCAGCCCCAGCATTTT. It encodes CASSGDGGLFGNQPQHF.

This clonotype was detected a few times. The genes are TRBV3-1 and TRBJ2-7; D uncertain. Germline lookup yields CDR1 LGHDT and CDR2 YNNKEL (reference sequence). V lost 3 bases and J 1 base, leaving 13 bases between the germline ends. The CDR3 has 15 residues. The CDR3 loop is CASSHSTTRSYEQYF. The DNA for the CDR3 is TGTGCCAGCAGCCACTCGACCACCCGATCCTACGAGCAGTACTTC.

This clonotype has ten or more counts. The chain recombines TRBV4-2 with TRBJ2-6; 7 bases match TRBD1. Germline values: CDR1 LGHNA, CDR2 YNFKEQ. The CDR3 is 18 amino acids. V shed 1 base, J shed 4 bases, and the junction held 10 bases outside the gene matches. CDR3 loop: CASSQGVRGLLGANVLTF. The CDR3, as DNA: TGTGCCAGCAGCCAAGGGGTCAGGGGGTTGTTAGGGGCCAACGTCCTGACTTTC.

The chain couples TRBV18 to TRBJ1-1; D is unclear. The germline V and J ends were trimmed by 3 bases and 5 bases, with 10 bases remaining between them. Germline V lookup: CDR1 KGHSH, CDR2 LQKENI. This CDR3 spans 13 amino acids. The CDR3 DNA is TGTGCCAGCTCACCGATCGACGGGACTGAAGCTTTCTTT. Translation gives CASSPIDGTEAFF.

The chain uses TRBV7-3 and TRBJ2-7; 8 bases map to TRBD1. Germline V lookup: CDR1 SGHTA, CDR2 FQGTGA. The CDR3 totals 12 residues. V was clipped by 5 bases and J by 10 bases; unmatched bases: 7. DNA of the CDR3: TGTGCCAGCAGCCTCGACAGGGGACTCCAGTACTTC. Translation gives CASSLDRGLQYF.

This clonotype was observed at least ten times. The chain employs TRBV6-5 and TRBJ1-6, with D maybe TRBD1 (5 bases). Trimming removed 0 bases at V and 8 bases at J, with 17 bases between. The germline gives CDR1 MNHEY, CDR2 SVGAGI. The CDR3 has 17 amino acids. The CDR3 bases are TGTGCCAGCAGTTACTCGACCGGCGGGGGGACGGATTCACCCCTCCACTTT. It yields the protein CASSYSTGGGTDSPLHF.

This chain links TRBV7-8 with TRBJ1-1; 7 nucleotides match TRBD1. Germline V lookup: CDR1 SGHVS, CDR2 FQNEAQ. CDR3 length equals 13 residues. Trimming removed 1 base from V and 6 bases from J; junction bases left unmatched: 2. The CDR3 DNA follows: TGTGCCAGCAGCTTAGGACAGGGCCCTGAAGCTTTCTTT. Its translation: CASSLGQGPEAFF.